This TCR beta chain came from a study of T cells after somatic rescue of genetic block. V was pared by 7 bases and J by 3 bases, with 7 bases between. Germline V lookup: CDR1 MNHNS, CDR2 SASEGT. The CDR3 is 11 residues long. This table comes from immunoSEQ multiplex PCR, and its TCRdb copy is limited to in-frame clones, with some not included. The repertoire holds roughly 7,000 clones, with about 81% as singletons. Sequencing used peripheral blood mononuclear cells (PBMCs). The rearrangement joins TRBV6-1 to TRBJ2-7; the D is unclear. This sequence originates from a boy under 18. The CDR3 sequence: CASTNLYEQYF. The CDR3 nucleotides read TGTGCCAGCACGAATCTCTACGAGCAGTACTTC.